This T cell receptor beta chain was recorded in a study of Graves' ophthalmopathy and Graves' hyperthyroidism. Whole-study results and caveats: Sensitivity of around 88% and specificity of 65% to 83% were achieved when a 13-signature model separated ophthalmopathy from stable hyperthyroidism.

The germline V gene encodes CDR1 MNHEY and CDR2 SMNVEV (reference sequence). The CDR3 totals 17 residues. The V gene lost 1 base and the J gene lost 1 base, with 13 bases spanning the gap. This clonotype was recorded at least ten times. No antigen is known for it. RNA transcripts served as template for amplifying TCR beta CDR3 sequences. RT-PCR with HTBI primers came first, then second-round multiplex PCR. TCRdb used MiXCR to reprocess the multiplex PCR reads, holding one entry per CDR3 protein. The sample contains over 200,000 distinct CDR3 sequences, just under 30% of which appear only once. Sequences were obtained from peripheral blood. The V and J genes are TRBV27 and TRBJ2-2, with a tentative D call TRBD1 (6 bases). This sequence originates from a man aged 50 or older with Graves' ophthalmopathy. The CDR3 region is CASSLYPRGGNTGELFF. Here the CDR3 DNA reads TGTGCCAGCAGTTTATATCCCCGAGGGGGGAACACCGGGGAGCTGTTTTTT.